The entry below gives a single T cell receptor (beta chain) sequence along with its context. No antigen is known for it. The CDR3 is 14 amino acids. The trim removed 5 bases at V and 4 bases at J, leaving 7 bases unmatched. Germline CDR1 and CDR2: SGHTA and FQGTGA. The data derive from a study of cytomegalovirus exposure and HLA in healthy donors. The PCR ran on 60 Vbeta and 13 Jbeta primers. Measured with immunoSEQ multiplex PCR; TCRdb has only the in-frame clones, and not every one. The table lists more than 100,000 clones, about 75% of them singletons. Findings and limits, study-wide: Most of the CMV-associated TCR beta chains (in a later analysis) appeared to be HLA-restricted.

This chain connects TRBV7-3 to TRBJ1-2; TRBD1 matches 7 bases. This TCR was sampled from a woman aged 35 to 49 in good health and CMV-seronegative. Material for sequencing was PBMCs. The CDR3 here is CASSPSNRGYGYTF. The CDR3 DNA follows: TGTGCCAGCAGCCCATCGAACAGGGGCTATGGCTACACCTTC.